This T cell receptor beta chain derives from a study of OX40 agonist ivuxolimab in advanced cancers. Across the whole study: The dose-escalation group included hepatocellular carcinoma, melanoma, renal cell carcinoma and head and neck cancer. General study findings and limits: Researchers did not determine the expanded peripheral T cells' antigen specificity. Partly responding patients at 0.1-3.0 mg/kg showed some of the smallest clonal expansion.

The data were produced by immunoSEQ multiplex PCR, yet TCRdb's version contains in-frame clones alone and is incomplete. The sample has about 80,000 clones; about 94% are singletons. Note on this clone: Antigen specificity is unknown.

The source is an adult with an advanced solid tumor such as melanoma, head and neck, liver or kidney cancer. The sequencing used CD4+ or CD8+ T cells sorted from blood, collected in a trial of the OX40 agonist ivuxolimab.

The CDR3 reads CASSGGWTDEKLFF. CDR3 DNA sequence: TGTGCCAGCAGCGGGGGGTGGACAGATGAAAAACTGTTTTTT. This sequence joins TRBV9 and TRBJ1-4, with a tentative D call TRBD1 (6 bases). Germline CDR1 is SGDLS and CDR2 is YYNGEE. The CDR3 runs 14 residues. The ends were cut back, 3 bases at V and 6 bases at J, with 12 bases in the middle.